Listed here are 9 T cell receptor beta chains from one sample, sequenced in a study of cytomegalovirus exposure and HLA in healthy donors. In the PCR, 60 Vbeta and 13 Jbeta primers were used. The assay was immunoSEQ multiplex PCR, and TCRdb's table has in-frame clones only and misses some. The sample consists of 200,000 to 250,000 clones, 70% to 85% of them appearing once. The sample was PBMCs. The source of these receptors is a woman between 40 and 50 years old in good health and CMV-seronegative.

The V call is TRBV7-9, the J call TRBJ1-1; tentatively, D is TRBD1 (5 bases). CDR1 and CDR2 (germline): SEHNR, FQNEAQ (reference sequence). The CDR3 has 12 amino acids. Deletions cut 5 bases from V and 6 bases from J, with 10 bases between. The CDR3 loop reads CASSVVGAEAFF. DNA of the CDR3: TGTGCCAGCAGCGTCGTAGGGGCTGAAGCTTTCTTT.

This clone occurred once. The CDR3 DNA follows: TGTGCCAGGCCCGGAGGGACAGGGGGCATGGGAACTAATGAAAAACTGTTTTTT. Translating gives CARPGGTGGMGTNEKLFF. The V gene is TRBV2, the J gene TRBJ1-4, with 12 bases matching TRBD1. The V gene's germline CDR1 is SNHLY and CDR2 FYNNEI. J lost 1 base, V lost 9 bases, and 12 bases had no gene match. CDR3 size: 18 residues.

This clone was found once. The J gene is TRBJ1-1, the V gene TRBV5-1; D remains ambiguous. The germline V gene has CDR1 SGHRS and CDR2 YFSETQ. The V end lost 1 base, the J end lost 1 base, and 14 bases lay between the germline ends. This CDR3 has 16 residues. In DNA form, the CDR3 reads TGCGCCAGCAGCTTGCTTCCAGGTTCATCGAACACTGAAGCTTTCTTT. Its translation: CASSLLPGSSNTEAFF.

The V and J genes are TRBV25-1 and TRBJ1-5; 9 positions agree with TRBD1. J lost 7 bases, V lost 3 bases, and 10 bases had no gene match. The CDR3 sequence is 16 residues long. From germline, CDR1 is MGHDK and CDR2 SYGVNS. DNA of the CDR3: TGTGCCAGCAGTGAGGGGGACAGGGAAAGGAACCAGCCCCAGCATTTT. It codes for CASSEGDRERNQPQHF.

This rearrangement joins TRBV5-1 to TRBJ2-2; TRBD1 might be the D (6 bases). Germline lookup yields CDR1 SGHRS and CDR2 YFSETQ. There are 17 residues in the CDR3. Trimming cost V 3 bases and J 2 bases, with 17 bases left between them. The CDR3, as DNA: TGCGCCAGCAGCTCTCTCACACGGGACACAAACACCGGGGAGCTGTTTTTT. Its translation is CASSSLTRDTNTGELFF.

The rearrangement links TRBV19 to TRBJ2-1, with D perhaps TRBD1 (5 bases). Germline values: CDR1 LNHDA, CDR2 SQIVND (reference sequence). Deletions cut 5 bases from V and 7 bases from J, with 12 bases between. The CDR3 totals 13 residues. The CDR3, as DNA: TGTGCCAGTAGTGGGCCCCCAGGGAATGAGCAGTTCTTC. It translates to CASSGPPGNEQFF.

The chain carries TRBV19 and TRBJ1-2; 7 nucleotides line up with TRBD1. With 5 bases clipped from V and 4 bases from J, the junction kept 7 bases outside the gene matches. Germline CDR1 and CDR2: LNHDA and SQIVND (reference sequence). The CDR3 spans 14 residues. CDR3 sequence reads: CASSQGGFGYGYTF. CDR3 DNA sequence: TGTGCCAGTAGTCAGGGGGGCTTCGGCTATGGCTACACCTTC.

V is TRBV7-2 and J is TRBJ2-3; no clear D gene. The V gene's germline CDR1 is SGHTA and CDR2 FQGNSA. This CDR3 has 11 residues. Trimming removed 3 bases at V and 5 bases at J, with 3 bases between. CDR3 DNA: TGTGCCAGCAGCTTTCTAGATACGCAGTATTTT. Translating it yields CASSFLDTQYF.

The V call is TRBV7-2, the J call TRBJ1-2; 7 bases line up with TRBD1. From germline, CDR1 is SGHTA and CDR2 FQGNSA. After removal of 0 bases from V and 8 bases from J, the junction contained 6 bases not matched to a gene. This CDR3 is built from 14 residues. CDR3 DNA: TGTGCCAGCAGCTTAGCGCAGGGGGTGATAGGCTACACCTTC. It encodes CASSLAQGVIGYTF.